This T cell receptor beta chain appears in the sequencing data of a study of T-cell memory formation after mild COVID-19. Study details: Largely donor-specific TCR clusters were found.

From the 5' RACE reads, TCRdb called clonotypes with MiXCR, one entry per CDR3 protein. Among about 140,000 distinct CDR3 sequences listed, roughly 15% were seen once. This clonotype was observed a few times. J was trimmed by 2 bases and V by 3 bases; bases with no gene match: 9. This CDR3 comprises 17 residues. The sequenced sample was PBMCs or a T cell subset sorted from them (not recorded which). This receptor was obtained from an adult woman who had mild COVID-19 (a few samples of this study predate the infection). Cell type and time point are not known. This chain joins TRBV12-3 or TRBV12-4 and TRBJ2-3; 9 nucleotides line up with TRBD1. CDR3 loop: CASSLGPTGGNTDTQYF. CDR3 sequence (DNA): TGTGCCAGCAGTTTGGGCCCAACAGGGGGCAACACAGATACGCAGTATTTT.